The rows below give T cell receptor beta chains drawn from one sample of a study of blood T cell repertoires in COVID-19. Repertoires were generated with immunoSEQ multiplex PCR, while TCRdb's copy carries only in-frame clones and drops some. Of about 320,000 clones listed, 90% are singletons. Sequenced material: PBMCs or T cells enriched from blood (not recorded which). The receptors stem from a man in his 60s who had recovered from COVID-19. Each CDR3 is given with its conserved first and last residue. D genes are given only for firm matches. Clone size is shown for a subset of rows, as once, few, many or a class of expanded clone.

clone_size j_call d_call v_call cdr3_aa cdr3_nt
NA TRBJ2-1 NA TRBV7-2 CASSLDLSSYNEQFF TGTGCCAGCAGCTTAGATCTAAGCTCCTACAATGAGCAGTTCTTC
NA TRBJ2-1 NA TRBV7-2 CASSLVWRGYNEQFF TGTGCCAGCAGCTTAGTATGGCGGGGCTACAATGAGCAGTTCTTC
NA TRBJ2-2 NA TRBV11-2 CASSLGQGRTGELFF TGTGCCAGCAGCTTAGGGCAGGGCCGCACCGGGGAGCTGTTTTTT
NA TRBJ2-3 NA TRBV5-6 CASSFGASQGALYF TGTGCCAGCAGCTTTGGGGCGTCCCAGGGCGCTCTGTATTTT
NA TRBJ2-7 TRBD2 TRBV5-1 CASSGGAGGPSEQYF TGCGCCAGCAGCGGGGGTGCGGGAGGGCCAAGCGAGCAGTACTTC
NA TRBJ1-5 TRBD1 TRBV20-1 CSASRGQGVQPQHF TGCAGTGCTAGTCGTGGACAGGGTGTTCAGCCCCAGCATTTT
few TRBJ1-3 NA TRBV4-3 CASSQDRRGTGNTIYF TGCGCCAGCAGCCAAGATCGGCGGGGGACTGGAAACACCATATATTTT
NA TRBJ1-2 NA TRBV6-2/TRBV6-3 CASSYPQGFNYGYTF TGTGCCAGCAGTTACCCGCAGGGTTTCAACTATGGCTACACCTTC
NA TRBJ1-2 NA TRBV7-9 CASSPGERYGYTF TGTGCCAGCAGCCCAGGGGAACGCTATGGCTACACCTTC
NA TRBJ2-3 NA TRBV19 CASSRELLGGSDTQYF TGTGCCAGTAGTAGAGAGTTATTGGGGGGATCAGATACGCAGTATTTT
once TRBJ1-4 NA TRBV27 CASSLSSPATNEKLFF TGTGCCAGCAGTTTATCTAGCCCCGCCACTAATGAAAAACTGTTTTTT
once TRBJ2-5 TRBD1 TRBV19 CASTGTGKGETQYF TGTGCCAGTACGGGGACAGGGAAGGGAGAGACCCAGTACTTC
NA TRBJ1-2 NA TRBV3-1/TRBV3-2 CASSQVEARTGYTF TGTGCCAGCAGCCAAGTGGAGGCTCGTACTGGCTACACCTTC
NA TRBJ1-2 NA TRBV12-3/TRBV12-4 CASVGGYGYTF TGTGCCAGCGTGGGGGGCTATGGCTACACCTTC
NA TRBJ1-6 TRBD1 TRBV6-5 CASTGQGGISPLHF TGTGCCAGCACAGGACAGGGCGGTATTTCACCCCTCCACTTT
NA TRBJ2-5 NA TRBV4-1 CASSQDAGAGETQYF TGCGCCAGCAGCCAAGATGCGGGGGCGGGAGAGACCCAGTACTTC
NA TRBJ2-5 NA TRBV7-6 CASSSSRGRANQETQYF TGTGCCAGCAGCTCCTCGCGGGGCAGGGCTAACCAAGAGACCCAGTACTTC
NA TRBJ1-5 NA TRBV6-5 CASSSLLSNQPQHF TGTGCCAGCAGTTCTCTACTAAGCAATCAGCCCCAGCATTTT
NA TRBJ2-2 TRBD2 TRBV2 CASRRTSGKLGTGELFF TGTGCCAGCAGACGGACTAGCGGGAAGCTAGGCACCGGGGAGCTGTTTTTT
NA TRBJ1-4 TRBD1 TRBV7-9 CASSLARQGLKEKLFF TGTGCCAGCAGCTTAGCCCGACAGGGCCTCAAGGAAAAACTGTTTTTT
once TRBJ1-6 TRBD1 TRBV25-1 CASSGGTGTGDNSPLHF TGTGCCAGCAGTGGAGGCACCGGGACAGGGGATAATTCACCCCTCCACTTT
NA TRBJ1-5 NA TRBV7-2 CASSLGEGTGQPQHF TGTGCCAGCAGCTTAGGGGAGGGTACGGGTCAGCCCCAGCATTTT
NA TRBJ1-1 NA TRBV4-1 CASSYLRGNTEAFF TGCGCCAGCAGCTATCTCAGGGGGAACACTGAAGCTTTCTTT
NA TRBJ2-7 TRBD1 TRBV2 CASRPGQGVFEQYF TGTGCCAGCAGGCCGGGACAGGGGGTATTCGAGCAGTACTTC
NA TRBJ1-4 NA TRBV5-6 CASSLNREGSNEKLFF TGTGCCAGCAGCTTGAATCGGGAGGGGAGTAATGAAAAACTGTTTTTT
NA TRBJ1-1 TRBD1 TRBV10-3 CATRDREITEAFF TGTGCCACCCGGGACAGGGAAATTACTGAAGCTTTCTTT
NA TRBJ2-7 TRBD2 TRBV18 CASSPLVAGANYEQYF TGTGCCAGCTCACCATTGGTAGCGGGGGCCAACTACGAGCAGTACTTC
NA TRBJ2-7 TRBD1 TRBV27 CASSPIPRDRGSQQYF TGTGCCAGCAGCCCCATCCCCCGGGACAGGGGATCTCAGCAGTACTTC
few TRBJ2-4 TRBD2 TRBV4-3 CASSAGGVAKNIQYF TGCGCCAGCAGTGCGGGGGGGGTAGCCAAAAACATTCAGTACTTC
NA TRBJ2-7 TRBD2 TRBV9 CASSPSGSGYEQYF TGTGCCAGCAGCCCGAGCGGGAGCGGGTACGAGCAGTACTTC
NA TRBJ1-2 TRBD1 TRBV3-1/TRBV3-2 CASSHPGQVYGYTF TGTGCCAGCAGCCACCCGGGACAGGTTTATGGCTACACCTTC
once TRBJ1-6 NA TRBV13 CASSPRPTRQSYNSPLHF TGTGCCAGCAGCCCTCGTCCCACCCGACAATCCTATAATTCACCCCTCCACTTT
NA TRBJ1-1 NA TRBV27 CASSPRGPVNTEAFF TGTGCCAGCAGTCCCAGGGGTCCCGTGAACACTGAAGCTTTCTTT
NA TRBJ2-5 TRBD2 TRBV27 CASSFSGEGTQYF TGTGCCAGCAGTTTCTCGGGGGAGGGGACCCAGTACTTC
once TRBJ1-4 NA TRBV9 CASSVAGAEEKLFF TGTGCCAGCAGCGTTGCAGGGGCGGAGGAAAAACTGTTTTTT